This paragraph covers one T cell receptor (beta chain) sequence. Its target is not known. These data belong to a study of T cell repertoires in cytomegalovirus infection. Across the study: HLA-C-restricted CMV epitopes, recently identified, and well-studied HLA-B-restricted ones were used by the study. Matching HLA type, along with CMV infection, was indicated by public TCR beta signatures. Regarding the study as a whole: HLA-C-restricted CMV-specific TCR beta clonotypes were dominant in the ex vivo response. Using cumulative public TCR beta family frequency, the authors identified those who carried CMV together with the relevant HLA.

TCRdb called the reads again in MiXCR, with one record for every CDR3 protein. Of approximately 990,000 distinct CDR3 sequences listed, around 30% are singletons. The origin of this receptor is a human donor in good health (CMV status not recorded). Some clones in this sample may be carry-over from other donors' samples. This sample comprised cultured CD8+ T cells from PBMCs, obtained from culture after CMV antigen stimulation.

The CDR3 protein is CASSDWGSSGANVLTF. The DNA for the CDR3 is TGTGCCAGCAGTGATTGGGGGTCATCGGGGGCCAACGTCCTGACTTTC. The V and J genes are TRBV6-4 and TRBJ2-6; D possibly uses TRBD1 or TRBD2 (5 bases each). The germline CDR1 and CDR2 sequences are MRHNA and SNTAGT. V was clipped by 3 bases and J by 4 bases, with 13 bases between them. The CDR3 length is 16 residues.